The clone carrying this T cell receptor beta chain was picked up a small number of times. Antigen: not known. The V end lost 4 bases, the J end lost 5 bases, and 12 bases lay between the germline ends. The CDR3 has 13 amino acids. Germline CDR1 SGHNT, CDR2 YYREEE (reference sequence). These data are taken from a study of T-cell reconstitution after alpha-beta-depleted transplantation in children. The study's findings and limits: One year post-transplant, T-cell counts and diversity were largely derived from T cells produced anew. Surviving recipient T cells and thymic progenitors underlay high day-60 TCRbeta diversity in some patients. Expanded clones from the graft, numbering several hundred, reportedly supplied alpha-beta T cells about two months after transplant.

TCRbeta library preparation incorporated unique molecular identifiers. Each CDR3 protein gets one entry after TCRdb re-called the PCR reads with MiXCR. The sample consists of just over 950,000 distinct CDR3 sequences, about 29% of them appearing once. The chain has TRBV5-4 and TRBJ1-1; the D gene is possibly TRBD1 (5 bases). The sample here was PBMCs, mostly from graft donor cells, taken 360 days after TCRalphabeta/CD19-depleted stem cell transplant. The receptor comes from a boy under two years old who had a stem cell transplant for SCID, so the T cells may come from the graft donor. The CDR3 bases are TGTGCCAGCAGCCCGGGGACGGTTACTGAAGCTTTCTTT. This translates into CASSPGTVTEAFF.